The T cell receptor beta chain under discussion was sequenced for a study of blood T cell repertoires in COVID-19. In the study overall: Collection of acute and convalescent COVID-19 samples took place in the United States, Italy and Spain. T cells, B-cell-depleted T cells, or PBMCs supplied cDNA or gDNA.

Original processing methods: Amplifying reference gene primers gave estimates of nucleated cell counts. Here immunoSEQ multiplex PCR was the method, and the copy in TCRdb shows in-frame clones only, minus some. That table furnishes V, J and clone size, whereas the DNA furnished D and trimming. The sample lists fewer than 150,000 clones; approximately 84% were seen once. The germline gives CDR1 SGHAT, CDR2 FQNNGV. The CDR3 has 14 residues. V dropped 6 bases and J dropped 7; count of bases not matched to a gene: 12. The source material was peripheral blood. This TCR came from a human donor in a cohort sampled during active COVID-19. The V call is TRBV11-2, the J call TRBJ2-7; 7 positions agree with TRBD2. The CDR3 sequence is CASREELASGEQYF. The CDR3 DNA reads TGTGCCAGCAGGGAGGAACTAGCGAGTGGGGAGCAGTACTTC.